A selection of T cell receptor beta chains follows, all from one sample in a study of blood T cell repertoires in COVID-19. Libraries were prepared by immunoSEQ multiplex PCR; TCRdb keeps only in-frame clonotypes and omits some of them. The sample has some 340,000 clones; roughly 90% are singletons. The sample taken for sequencing was PBMCs or T cells enriched from blood (not recorded which). The origin of the receptors is a woman in her thirties who had been exposed to COVID-19. The conserved cysteine and the conserved F or W are not part of the CDR3 here.

j_call	v_call	cdr3_aa
TRBJ1-3	TRBV6-1	ASSEHRVAGNTIY
TRBJ1-1	TRBV10-3	AISEPGTGWGTEAF
TRBJ1-1	TRBV5-4	ASSSDRATEAF
TRBJ1-1	TRBV4-3	ASSQDVRRGGTEAF
TRBJ1-4	TRBV7-9	ASSWGRGADEKLF
TRBJ2-2	TRBV7-9	ASSFPGLDTGELF
TRBJ2-7	TRBV7-8	ASSFQGVNEQY
TRBJ1-5	TRBV24-1	ATSDPRTGINQPQH
TRBJ1-2	TRBV29-1	SVDGTGGTSNYGYT
TRBJ1-2	TRBV12-3/TRBV12-4	ASSWGSNYGYT
TRBJ1-1	TRBV9	ASSPIAAGDLGEAF
TRBJ1-2	TRBV5-5	ASSLDSSDGYT
TRBJ2-7	TRBV6-2/TRBV6-3	ASSPIPGTGSPVDEQY
TRBJ2-5	TRBV7-9	ASSLDELETQY
TRBJ1-1	TRBV19	ASSIVWLTGQD
TRBJ1-1	TRBV6-6	ASRSEVYTEAF
TRBJ2-3	TRBV18	ASSPLPSTDTQY
TRBJ2-1	TRBV6-2/TRBV6-3	ASSSSDRYNEQF
TRBJ1-1	TRBV3-1/TRBV3-2	ASSQSLGGGTEAF
TRBJ1-3	TRBV5-4	ASSPAPQGSGNTIY
TRBJ1-1	TRBV11-1	ASSLTGRSEAF
TRBJ1-2	TRBV7-9	ASSSYRDTFNYGYT
TRBJ1-4	TRBV19	ASSKARFNEKLF
TRBJ1-4	TRBV6-5	ASSPDRPDEKLF
TRBJ2-1	TRBV27	ASSSSGGRYNEQF
TRBJ1-1	TRBV24-1	ATSDFRGTEAF
TRBJ1-2	TRBV3-1/TRBV3-2	ASSQEMTWGTGSYGYT
TRBJ1-1	TRBV7-2	ASSLGRWNTEAF
TRBJ1-1	TRBV12-3/TRBV12-4	ASTDTLFEAF
TRBJ2-1	TRBV3-1/TRBV3-2	ASSHPGLGRAEQF
TRBJ2-5	TRBV9	ASSVVEGGLETQY
TRBJ1-1	TRBV29-1	SVERVGGNTEAF
TRBJ2-2	TRBV7-9	ASSLEGTSGDNTGELF
TRBJ2-7	TRBV5-5	ASSLDPGRPYEQY
TRBJ2-7	TRBV7-8	ASSPSGGTYEQY
TRBJ1-4	TRBV5-1	ASSFGGQEKLF
TRBJ2-7	TRBV4-3	ASSQDLGGGSYEQY
TRBJ1-5	TRBV7-2	ASSLRQNQPQH
TRBJ2-7	TRBV11-2	ASSLVSGGVHEQY
TRBJ2-5	TRBV5-1	ASASGLAGSETQY
TRBJ1-1	TRBV2	ALAQDGGTEAF
TRBJ2-5	TRBV7-8	ASRPRAFAGHQETQY
TRBJ1-6	TRBV5-1	ASSLRQGGNSPLH
TRBJ1-2	TRBV7-9	ASSSREKRNYGYT
TRBJ1-2	TRBV5-6	ASSLYGYGYT
TRBJ1-2	TRBV6-5	ASSYSIGGSNYGYT
TRBJ1-5	TRBV2	ASSPPGHNQPQH
TRBJ2-1	TRBV11-2	ASSSPRLALNEQF
TRBJ1-6	TRBV7-6	ASSPGGSYNSPLH
TRBJ1-4	TRBV15	ATSRGQGAEKLF
TRBJ2-3	TRBV11-2	ASSLNSNTQY
TRBJ1-6	TRBV5-5	ASSLVFRESPLH
TRBJ1-2	TRBV7-8	ASSPRAGDRRFYT
TRBJ1-3	TRBV5-1	ASSLPTGAGNTIY
TRBJ2-7	TRBV24-1	ATSAVQGGPYEQY
TRBJ1-2	TRBV6-5	ASSITGERSGYT
TRBJ1-2	TRBV19	ASSIKSGTGGVYGYT
TRBJ2-1	TRBV5-6	ASSSNLWDRVRNEQF
TRBJ1-2	TRBV5-4	ASSGHDRVIDGYT
TRBJ2-5	TRBV7-6	ASSLGVGVLETQY